Sequencing of this TCR beta chain was carried out in a study of blood T cell repertoires in COVID-19. Authors' analysis steps: Nucleated cell number was recorded as an estimate derived from reference gene primer amplification. Data came from immunoSEQ multiplex PCR; TCRdb stores just in-frame clones and leaves some out. From that table come the V and J calls and clone size; the DNA was used to work out D and trimming. Counted here are about 200,000 clones, 80% occurring once; the ten biggest clones make up 7% to 8.5%. The CDR3 runs to 13 residues. V was pared by 6 bases and J by 4 bases, with 12 bases between. The germline gives CDR1 MNHNS, CDR2 SASEGT.

The sequenced sample consisted of PBMCs or T cells enriched from blood (not recorded which). This TCR was sampled from a woman aged 35 to 49 with acute COVID-19. The chain joins TRBV6-1 to TRBJ1-2; TRBD1 is a possible D gene (5 bases). CDR3 residues: CASSSRGGYGYTF. CDR3 nucleotides: TGTGCCAGCAGCTCCCGGGGGGGCTATGGCTACACCTTC.